One T cell receptor beta chain is described in this entry. This clonotype was detected a few times. Its antigen is unknown. Base quality data are lacking; no much larger clone is found one base away. The data are from a study of T-cell memory formation after mild COVID-19 (dated by TCRdb to the early 2020s). For the study in its entirety: TCR sequence clusters from the two donors were found to be largely donor specific. Longitudinal TCRalpha and TCRbeta repertoire sequencing tracked T-cell clones expanding and contracting after mild COVID-19 in two donors. Two young, previously healthy adult volunteers made up the cohort, one male and one female.

The data were produced on an Illumina NovaSeq 6000. Using 5'RACE with constant-segment primers, TCRalpha and TCRbeta cDNA libraries were constructed, with sample barcodes and unique molecular identifiers added in the process. RNA was extracted from every sample with Trizol reagent. Amplification of the libraries took two PCR steps, and the second step added a second sample barcode plus Illumina TruSeq adapters. The libraries were sequenced on an Illumina NovaSeq using 2 x 150 bp paired-end reads. In the source study's methods: Demultiplexing of reads and collapsing into UMI-guided consensus sequences were performed with migec v1.2.7. With mixcr v2.1.11, UMI consensuses were aligned to TRA and TRB V and J templates and assembled into clonotypes. Clonotypes were classified as expanded or contracted when called significant by both edgeR and NoisET, with noise models trained on biological replicates. edgeR calls used a false discovery rate-adjusted p below 0.01 and a log2 fold-change threshold of 1. As an exploratory analysis of dynamics, PCA with hierarchical clustering was applied to max-normalized trajectories of the 1000 most abundant clonotypes. Separately sequenced CD4+ and CD8+ repertoires were used to assign the CD4 or CD8 phenotype of responding clones. Using fastp trimming at Q25 and MiXCR clonotype assembly, TCRdb reanalyzed the public sequencing data and kept in-frame beta chains. Rows matching on CDR3 protein sequence are summarized as one entry with the most common DNA and genes. The V and J calls come from TCRdb's annotation, not from the publication. Recorded for this sample are fewer than 700,000 distinct CDR3 sequences; more than 15% of them occurred a single time. The ten largest clones represent about 12% of the sample.

Ficoll-Paque density gradient centrifugation was the method used to isolate PBMCs. Its CDR3 holds 12 amino acids, cysteine through phenylalanine. The sequence is cut down to CDR3 DNA, 36 bases in frame from base 1. The V and J ends are trimmed by 6 bases and 6 bases, leaving 12 bases between them. CDR1 and CDR2, per the germline V gene (reference sequence), are MNHEY and SMNVEV. Overall study outcomes, separate from this receptor: Only a couple of mild cases were covered in the study, and larger cohorts including severe cases with pre-infection samples were considered necessary. Contracting CD4+ clones were found mainly in CM and EM memory subsets, while CD8+ clones were enriched in EMRA. Some responding clones were detected in pre-infection memory, which suggested that pre-existing cross-reactive memory T cells had joined the SARS-CoV-2 response. From day 15 to 85, contracting clones showed balanced CD4/CD8 phenotypes, whereas a second wave of clones that expanded from day 15 to 37 leaned towards CD4+. SARS-CoV-2 specificity was not confirmed for the second-wave clones peaking on day 37.

Sequenced sample: PBMCs or a T cell subset sorted from them (not recorded which). The chain is made from TRBV27 and TRBJ2-7; the D gene lacks a confident call. The sequence was collected from an adult woman who had mild COVID-19 (a few samples of this study predate the infection). The sample titles of this study are shuffled in the database, so cell type and time point are left out; the donor was told from shared clones. The CDR3 sequence is CASSSSFREQYF. At the DNA level, the sequence is TGTGCCAGCAGCTCCTCCTTTCGCGAGCAGTACTTC.